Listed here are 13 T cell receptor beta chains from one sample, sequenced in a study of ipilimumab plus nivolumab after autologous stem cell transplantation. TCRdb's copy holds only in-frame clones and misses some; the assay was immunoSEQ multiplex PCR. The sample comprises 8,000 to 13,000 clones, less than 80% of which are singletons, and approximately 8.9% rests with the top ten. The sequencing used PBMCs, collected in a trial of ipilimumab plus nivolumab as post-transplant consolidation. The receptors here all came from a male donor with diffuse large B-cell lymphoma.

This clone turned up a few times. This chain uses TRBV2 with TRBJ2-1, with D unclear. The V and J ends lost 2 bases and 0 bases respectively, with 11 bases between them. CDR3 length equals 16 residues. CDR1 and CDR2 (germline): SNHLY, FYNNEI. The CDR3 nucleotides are TGTGCCAGCAGTGAATGGGATCTTGGCTCCTACAATGAGCAGTTCTTC. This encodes CASSEWDLGSYNEQFF.

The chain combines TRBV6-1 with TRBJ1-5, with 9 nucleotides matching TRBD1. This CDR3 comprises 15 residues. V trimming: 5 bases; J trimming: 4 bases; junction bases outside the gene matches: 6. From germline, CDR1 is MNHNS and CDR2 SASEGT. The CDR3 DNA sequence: TGTGCCAGCAGTCCACAGGGGGCGAGGAATCAGCCCCAGCATTTT. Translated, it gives CASSPQGARNQPQHF.

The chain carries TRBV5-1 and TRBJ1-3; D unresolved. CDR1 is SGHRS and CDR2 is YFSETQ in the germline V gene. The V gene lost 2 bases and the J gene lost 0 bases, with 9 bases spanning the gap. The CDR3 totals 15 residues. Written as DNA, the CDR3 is TGCGCCAGCAGCTTAAGGGAAAGCTCTGGAAACACCATATATTTT. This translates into CASSLRESSGNTIYF.

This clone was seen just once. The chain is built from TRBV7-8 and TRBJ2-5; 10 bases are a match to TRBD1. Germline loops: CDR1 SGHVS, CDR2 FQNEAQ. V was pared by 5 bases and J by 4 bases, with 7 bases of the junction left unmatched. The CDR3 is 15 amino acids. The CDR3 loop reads CASSQTGGLRETQYF. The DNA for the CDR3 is TGTGCCAGCAGCCAGACAGGGGGCTTAAGAGAGACCCAGTACTTC. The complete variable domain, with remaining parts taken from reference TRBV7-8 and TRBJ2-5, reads GAGVSQSPRYKVAKRGQDVALRCDPISGHVSLFWYQQALGQGPEFLTYFQNEAQLDKSGLPSDRFFAERPEGSVSTLKIQRTQQEDSAVYLCASSQTGGLRETQYFGPGTRLLVL.

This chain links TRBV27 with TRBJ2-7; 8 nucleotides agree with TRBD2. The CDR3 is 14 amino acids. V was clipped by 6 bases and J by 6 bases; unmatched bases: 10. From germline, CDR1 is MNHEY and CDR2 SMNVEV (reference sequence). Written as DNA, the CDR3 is TGTGCCAGCAGCCGCGGGGGGCCGTCGTCCGAGCAGTACTTC. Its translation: CASSRGGPSSEQYF.

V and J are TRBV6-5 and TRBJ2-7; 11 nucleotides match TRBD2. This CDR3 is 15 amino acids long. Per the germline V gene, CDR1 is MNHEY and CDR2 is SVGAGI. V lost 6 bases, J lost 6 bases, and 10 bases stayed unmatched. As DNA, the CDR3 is TGTGCCAGCAGCCCCCGACTAGCGGGGACCCTCGAGCAGTACTTC. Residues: CASSPRLAGTLEQYF.

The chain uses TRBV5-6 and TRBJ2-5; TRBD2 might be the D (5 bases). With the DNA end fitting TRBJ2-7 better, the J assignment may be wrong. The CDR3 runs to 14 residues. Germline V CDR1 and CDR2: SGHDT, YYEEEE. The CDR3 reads CASSLMGVSYEQYF. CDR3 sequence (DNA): TGTGCCAGCAGTTTGATGGGAGTCTCCTACGAGCAGTACTTC.

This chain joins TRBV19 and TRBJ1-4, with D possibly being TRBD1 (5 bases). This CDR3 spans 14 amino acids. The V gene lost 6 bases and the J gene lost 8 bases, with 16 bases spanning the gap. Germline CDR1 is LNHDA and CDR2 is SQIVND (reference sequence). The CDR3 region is CASSAIGTGEKLFF. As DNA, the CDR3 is TGTGCCAGTAGCGCAATCGGGACGGGGGAAAAACTGTTTTTT.

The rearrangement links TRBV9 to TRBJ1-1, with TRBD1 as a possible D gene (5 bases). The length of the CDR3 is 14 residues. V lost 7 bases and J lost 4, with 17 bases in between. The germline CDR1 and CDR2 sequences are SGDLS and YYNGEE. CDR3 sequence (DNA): TGTGCCAGCGACGGGGGGGAAAAAAGCACTGAAGCTTTCTTT. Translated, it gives CASDGGEKSTEAFF.

This CDR3 is CASSVAAQQGYEQYF. The CDR3, as DNA: TGTGCCAGCAGCGTAGCCGCTCAACAGGGGTACGAGCAGTACTTC. The chain employs TRBV9 and TRBJ2-7; 7 nucleotides match TRBD1. There are 15 residues in the CDR3. The trim removed 0 bases at V and 4 bases at J, leaving 7 bases unmatched. CDR1 is SGDLS, CDR2 YYNGEE, per germline.

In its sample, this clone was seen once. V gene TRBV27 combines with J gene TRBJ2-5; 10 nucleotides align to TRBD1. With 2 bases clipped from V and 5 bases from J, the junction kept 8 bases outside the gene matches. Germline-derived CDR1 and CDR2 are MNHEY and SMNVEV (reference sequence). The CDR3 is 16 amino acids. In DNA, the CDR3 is TGTGCCAGCAGTTTAATCGGGACAGGGGCTCGGGAGACCCAGTACTTC. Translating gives CASSLIGTGARETQYF.

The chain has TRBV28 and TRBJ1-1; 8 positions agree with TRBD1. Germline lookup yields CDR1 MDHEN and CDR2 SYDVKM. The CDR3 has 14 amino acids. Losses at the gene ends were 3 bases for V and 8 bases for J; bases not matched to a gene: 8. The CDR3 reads CASSFWRTGREAFF. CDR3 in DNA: TGTGCCAGCAGTTTTTGGCGGACAGGGAGAGAAGCTTTCTTT. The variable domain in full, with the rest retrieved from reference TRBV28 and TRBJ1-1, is DVKVTQSSRYLVKRTGEKVFLECVQDMDHENMFWYRQDPGLGLRLIYFSYDVKMKEKGDIPEGYSVSREKKERFSLILESASTNQTSMYLCASSFWRTGREAFFGQGTRLTVV.

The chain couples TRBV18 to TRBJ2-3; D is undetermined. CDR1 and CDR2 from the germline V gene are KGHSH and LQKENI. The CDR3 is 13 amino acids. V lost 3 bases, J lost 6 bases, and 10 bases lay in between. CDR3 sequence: CASSPGLADTQYF. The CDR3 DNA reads TGTGCCAGCTCACCTGGTTTGGCGGATACGCAGTATTTT.